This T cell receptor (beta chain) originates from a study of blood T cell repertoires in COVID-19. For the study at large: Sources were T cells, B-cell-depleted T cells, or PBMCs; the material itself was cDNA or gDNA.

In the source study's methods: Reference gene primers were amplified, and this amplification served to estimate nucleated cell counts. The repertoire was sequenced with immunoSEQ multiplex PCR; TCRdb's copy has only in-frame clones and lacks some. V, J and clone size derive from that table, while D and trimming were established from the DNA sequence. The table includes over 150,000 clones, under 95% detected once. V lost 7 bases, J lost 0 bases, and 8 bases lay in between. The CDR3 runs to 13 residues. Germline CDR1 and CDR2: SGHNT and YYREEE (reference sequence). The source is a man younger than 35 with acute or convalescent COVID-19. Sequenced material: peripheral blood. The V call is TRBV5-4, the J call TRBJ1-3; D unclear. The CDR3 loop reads CASQVPSGNTIYF. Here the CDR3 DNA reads TGTGCCAGCCAGGTCCCCTCTGGAAACACCATATATTTT. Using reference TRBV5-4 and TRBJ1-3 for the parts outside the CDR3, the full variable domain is ETGVTQSPTHLIKTRGQQVTLRCSSQSGHNTVSWYQQALGQGPQFIFQYYREEENGRGNFPPRFSGLQFPNYSSELNVNALELDDSALYLCASQVPSGNTIYFGEGSWLTVV.